The 21 T cell receptor beta chains below all came from one sample that was sequenced in a study of blood T cells in healthy people across ages. For the second PCR, which ran for 7 to 11 cycles, a sample-barcoded 5' primer and a J-beta primer mix were used. Each CDR3 protein is one row after TCRdb ran MiXCR on the 5' RACE reads. The table shows 850,000 to 1,300,000 distinct CDR3 sequences, with under 45% occurring only once. The specimen sequenced was blood. These receptor sequences come from an older woman in good health.

This clonotype was observed at least ten times. This rearrangement joins TRBV5-5 to TRBJ2-7; the D is unclear. The CDR3 spans 14 residues. Between the trimmed V and J ends, which lost 0 bases and 3 bases, there was a span of 10 bases. CDR1 is SGHKS, CDR2 YYEKEE, per germline (reference sequence). The CDR3 DNA is TGTGCCAGCAGCTTGGTTGTCAGAGACTACGAGCAGTACTTC. Translation: CASSLVVRDYEQYF.

The chain carries TRBV5-6 and TRBJ2-1, with 13 nucleotides matching TRBD2. This CDR3 spans 16 amino acids. Trimming took 0 bases from V and 4 from J; bases not matched to a gene: 1. CDR1 is SGHDT, CDR2 YYEEEE, per germline. This chain's CDR3 is CASSLGTSGRYNEQFF. The CDR3 DNA is TGTGCCAGCAGCTTGGGGACTAGCGGGAGATACAATGAGCAGTTCTTC.

The chain combines TRBV2 with TRBJ2-5, with 12 nucleotides matching TRBD1. Germline CDR1 SNHLY, CDR2 FYNNEI. CDR3 length: 13 residues. Losses at the gene ends were 10 bases for V and 4 bases for J; bases not matched to a gene: 4. CDR3 residues: CATGTGGIETQYF. CDR3 DNA sequence: TGTGCCACCGGGACAGGGGGCATAGAGACCCAGTACTTC.

The table lists this clonotype with a few counts. At one boundary the junction diverges from the germline segment, which might be a read error. The chain couples TRBV4-1 to TRBJ2-7, with 12 positions matching TRBD2. The germline CDR1 and CDR2 sequences are MGHRA and YSYEKL. This CDR3 has 15 residues. CDR3 protein: CASSLSLAGGYEQYF. Written as DNA, the CDR3 is TGCGCCAGTAGCCTATCACTAGCGGGAGGATACGAGCAGTACTTC.

This chain connects TRBV5-1 to TRBJ2-1; D might be TRBD2 (5 bases). CDR3 length equals 14 residues. Per germline, CDR1 SGHRS and CDR2 YFSETQ. Trimming took off 4 bases at V and 4 bases at J, with 12 bases between the two ends. The CDR3 DNA reads as TGCGCCAGCAGCCGGGGAGAAGCGTACAATGAGCAGTTCTTC. Its protein product is CASSRGEAYNEQFF.

This chain uses TRBV27 with TRBJ2-1; 7 nucleotides agree with TRBD2. The CDR3 has 15 residues. The ends lost 6 bases at V and 3 bases at J; junction bases unmatched: 8. CDR1 is MNHEY and CDR2 is SMNVEV in the germline V gene (reference sequence). As DNA, the CDR3 is TGTGCCAGCAGACGATTCGGACTAGACTACAATGAGCAGTTCTTC. It yields the protein CASRRFGLDYNEQFF.

This clonotype was detected once. CDR3 bases: TGCAGTGCAACACTCCCGGGACATAATAGCAATCAGCCCCAGCATTTT. Amino acid sequence: CSATLPGHNSNQPQHF. The chain couples TRBV20-1 to TRBJ1-5, with D possibly matching TRBD1 (6 bases). The germline CDR1 and CDR2 sequences are DFQATT and SNEGSKA (reference sequence). Between the trimmed V and J ends, which lost 6 bases and 0 bases, there was a span of 18 bases. CDR3 size: 16 residues.

This clonotype has only a few counts. The chain links TRBV13 to TRBJ2-5; TRBD1 might be the D (5 bases). Trimming cost V 3 bases and J 2 bases, with 10 bases left between them. CDR3 length equals 14 residues. From germline, CDR1 is PRHDT and CDR2 FYEKMQ (reference sequence). CDR3 DNA: TGTGCCAGCAGCTTTAGGACAAGACAAGAGACCCAGTACTTC. As protein: CASSFRTRQETQYF.

This clonotype was picked up a small number of times. The J gene is TRBJ2-3, the V gene TRBV20-1, with D tentatively TRBD1 (6 bases). From germline, CDR1 is DFQATT and CDR2 SNEGSKA (reference sequence). V was pared by 0 bases and J by 0 bases, with 10 bases between. CDR3 size: 15 residues. CDR3 sequence (DNA): TGCAGTGCTAGAGACCCCGGGACAAGCACAGATACGCAGTATTTT. It encodes CSARDPGTSTDTQYF.

There are a few counts of this clonotype. The gene calls are TRBV12-3 or TRBV12-4 and TRBJ1-2; D remains ambiguous. The CDR3 length is 14 residues. Trimming took 3 bases from V and 1 from J, leaving 9 bases between them. This CDR3 is CASSFVGLNYGYTF. For the CDR3, the DNA is TGTGCCAGCAGTTTTGTCGGACTTAACTATGGCTACACCTTC.

The rearrangement links TRBV7-9 to TRBJ2-3; TRBD2 agrees at 7 bases. The CDR3 contains 17 residues. Trimming at V came to 5 bases and at J to 2 bases, leaving 13 bases not matched to a gene. Germline V gene sequence: CDR1 SEHNR, CDR2 FQNEAQ (reference sequence). The CDR3 nucleotides read TGTGCCAGCAGCCCACGTTTGCTAGCGGCCAACACAGATACGCAGTATTTT. The encoded protein is CASSPRLLAANTDTQYF. Supplemented by reference TRBV7-9 and TRBJ2-3, the full variable domain reads DTGVSQNPRHKITKRGQNVTFRCDPISEHNRLYWYRQTLGQGPEFLTYFQNEAQLEKSRLLSDRFSAERPKGSFSTLEIQRTEQGDSAMYLCASSPRLLAANTDTQYFGPGTRLTVL.

V is TRBV4-3 and J is TRBJ2-5; D may be TRBD1 (6 bases). The length of the CDR3 is 15 residues. Deletions cut 4 bases from V and 4 bases from J, with 16 bases between. From germline, CDR1 is LGHNA and CDR2 YSLEER. Here the CDR3 reads CASSPVYQGPETQYF. The DNA for the CDR3 is TGCGCCAGCAGCCCGGTCTACCAGGGGCCAGAGACCCAGTACTTC.

This chain uses TRBV2 with TRBJ2-1, with TRBD2 matching 8 bases. The CDR3 length is 14 residues. Trimming took 7 bases from V and 9 from J; bases not matched to a gene: 11. CDR1 and CDR2 from the germline V gene are SNHLY and FYNNEI. The chain's CDR3 is CASTGMREVSEQFF. CDR3 sequence (DNA): TGTGCCAGCACGGGCATGCGGGAGGTGAGTGAGCAGTTCTTC.

V and J are TRBV5-1 and TRBJ2-1, with 7 bases matching TRBD1. CDR1 and CDR2 (germline): SGHRS, YFSETQ. This CDR3 contains 16 residues. V shed 2 bases, J shed 5 bases, and the junction held 10 bases outside the gene matches. The CDR3 region is CASSLTGVPLNNEQFF. The CDR3 region has the DNA TGCGCCAGCAGCTTAACAGGGGTCCCATTGAACAATGAGCAGTTCTTC.

The V gene is TRBV29-1, the J gene TRBJ2-7; 7 nucleotides line up with TRBD1. CDR1 and CDR2 from the germline V gene are SQVTM and ANQGSEA. V trimming: 7 bases; J trimming: 0 bases; junction bases outside the gene matches: 9. This CDR3 contains 14 residues. In DNA, the CDR3 is TGCAGCGCCGCCCGGGACAGAACCTCCTACGAGCAGTACTTC. This sequence encodes CSAARDRTSYEQYF.

The gene calls are TRBV29-1 and TRBJ2-2; D gene unclear. The CDR3 runs 13 residues. The ends were cut back, 6 bases at V and 0 bases at J, with 8 bases in the middle. CDR1 SQVTM and CDR2 ANQGSEA come from the germline V gene. In nucleotides, the CDR3 is TGCAGCGTCCTTGGTCCGAACACCGGGGAGCTGTTTTTT. It specifies CSVLGPNTGELFF.

The chain employs TRBV13 and TRBJ1-1; D remains unclear. CDR3 length: 11 residues. V lost 5 bases and J lost 11, with 12 bases in between. CDR1 is PRHDT and CDR2 is FYEKMQ in the germline V gene (reference sequence). This CDR3 is CASSAEVKAFF. CDR3 nucleotides: TGTGCCAGCAGCGCGGAAGTTAAGGCTTTCTTT.

The J gene is TRBJ2-5, the V gene TRBV10-2; TRBD1 is a possible D gene (5 bases). Trimming pared 7 bases from V and 1 base from J, leaving 13 bases between. In germline, CDR1 is WSHSY, CDR2 SAAADI. The length of the CDR3 is 14 residues. As DNA, the CDR3 is TGCGCCAGCACCGAGTGGACATTCCAAGAGACCCAGTACTTC. Its translation: CASTEWTFQETQYF.

The V gene is TRBV20-1, the J gene TRBJ1-2; D gene uncertain. The CDR3 is 20 amino acids. The V gene's germline CDR1 is DFQATT and CDR2 SNEGSKA (reference sequence). V lost 2 bases, J lost 1 base, and 29 bases lay in between. This CDR3 reads CSARHLGIDGREIGNYGYTF. The CDR3, as DNA: TGCAGTGCTAGACATCTCGGTATTGACGGGAGGGAAATCGGTAACTATGGCTACACCTTC.

The V call is TRBV6-2 or TRBV6-3, the J call TRBJ2-4; D tentatively fits TRBD1 or TRBD2 (5 bases each). This CDR3 contains 15 residues. The germline V gene encodes CDR1 MNHEY and CDR2 SVGEGT. V gave up 2 bases and J gave up 5 bases, with 13 bases separating them. The CDR3 loop reads CASSYGDARQNIQYF. The CDR3 DNA follows: TGTGCCAGCAGTTACGGGGACGCTCGGCAAAACATTCAGTACTTC.

The rearrangement links TRBV29-1 to TRBJ2-1; 10 bases are shared with TRBD2. Trimming removed 3 bases from V and 5 bases from J; junction bases left unmatched: 10. Germline V CDR1 and CDR2: SQVTM, ANQGSEA. There are 16 residues in the CDR3. CDR3 sequence: CSVDQYRTSGNNEQFF. As DNA, the CDR3 is TGCAGCGTTGACCAATATAGGACTAGCGGTAACAATGAGCAGTTCTTC.